These 5 T cell receptor beta chains originate from one sample sequenced in a study of T cell repertoires in cytomegalovirus infection. TCRdb reprocessed the reads via MiXCR and lists one record per CDR3 protein. The sample carries some 920,000 distinct CDR3 sequences, approximately 30% recorded once. The antigens these receptors bind are not known. Specimen: cultured CD8+ T cells from PBMCs, collected from culture after CMV antigen stimulation. Source of these receptors: a human donor in good health (CMV status not recorded). Some clones in this sample may be carry-over from other donors' samples.

The chain carries TRBV5-1 and TRBJ1-4; D remains ambiguous. CDR1 SGHRS and CDR2 YFSETQ come from the germline V gene. CDR3 length: 14 amino acids. The V end lost 2 bases, the J end lost 0 bases, and 5 bases lay between the germline ends. In nucleotides, the CDR3 is TGCGCCAGCAGCTTTTACACAACTAATGAAAAACTGTTTTTT. As protein: CASSFYTTNEKLFF.

This clonotype was seen just once. The junction and the germline gene differ at one end; a read error may be behind it. V gene TRBV3-1 combines with J gene TRBJ2-3; a possible D gene is TRBD2 (5 bases). The CDR3 has 14 residues. In germline, CDR1 is LGHDT, CDR2 YNNKEL (reference sequence). CDR3 in amino acids: CANSPPPRGDTQYF. CDR3 sequence (DNA): TGTGCCAACAGCCCGCCCCCTCGGGGAGATACGCAGTATTTT.

Here the CDR3 DNA reads TGCAGCGTTGAAGACCCGGAACAGGGGGCCTACGAGCAGTACTTC. Translation: CSVEDPEQGAYEQYF. J is TRBJ2-7 and V is TRBV29-1; 8 nucleotides line up with TRBD1. Looked up from germline, CDR1 is SQVTM and CDR2 is ANQGSEA. Losses at the gene ends were 0 bases for V and 2 bases for J; bases not matched to a gene: 6. The length of the CDR3 is 15 residues.

The rearrangement links TRBV7-2 to TRBJ1-2; D may be TRBD1 (5 bases). The CDR3 is made up of 15 amino acids. Trimming removed 3 bases from V and 4 bases from J, with 15 bases in between. Germline V gene lookup returns CDR1 SGHTA and CDR2 FQGNSA. In DNA form, the CDR3 reads TGTGCCAGCAGCTTCGGGACTCCGGAGGCCTATGGCTACACCTTC. Encoded protein: CASSFGTPEAYGYTF.

This clonotype was recorded a few times. V usage is TRBV6-2 or TRBV6-3 and J usage is TRBJ1-2; 10 bases are a match to TRBD1. CDR3 size: 16 residues. The germline gives CDR1 MNHEY, CDR2 SVGEGT. Trimming removed 4 bases from V and 8 bases from J; junction bases left unmatched: 13. The CDR3 sequence: CASSSFTWGTGDGYTF. As DNA, the CDR3 is TGTGCCAGCAGTTCTTTTACCTGGGGGACAGGGGACGGCTACACCTTC.